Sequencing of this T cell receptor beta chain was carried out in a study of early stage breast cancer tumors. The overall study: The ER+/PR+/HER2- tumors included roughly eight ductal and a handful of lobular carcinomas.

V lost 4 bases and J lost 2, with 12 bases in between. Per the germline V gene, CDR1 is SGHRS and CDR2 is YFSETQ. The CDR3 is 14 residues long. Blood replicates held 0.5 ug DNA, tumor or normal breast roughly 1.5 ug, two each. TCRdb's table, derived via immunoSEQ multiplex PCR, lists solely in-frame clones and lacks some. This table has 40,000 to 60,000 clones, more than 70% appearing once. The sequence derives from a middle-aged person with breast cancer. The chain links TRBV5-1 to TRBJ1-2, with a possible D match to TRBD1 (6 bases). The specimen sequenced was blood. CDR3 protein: CASSAGGQNYGYTF. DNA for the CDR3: TGCGCCAGCAGCGCGGGGGGCCAAAACTATGGCTACACCTTC. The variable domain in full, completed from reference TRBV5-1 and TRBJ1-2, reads KAGVTQTPRYLIKTRGQQVTLSCSPISGHRSVSWYQQTPGQGLQFLFEYFSETQRNKGNFPGRFSGRQFSNSRSEMNVSTLELGDSALYLCASSAGGQNYGYTFGSGTRLTVV.